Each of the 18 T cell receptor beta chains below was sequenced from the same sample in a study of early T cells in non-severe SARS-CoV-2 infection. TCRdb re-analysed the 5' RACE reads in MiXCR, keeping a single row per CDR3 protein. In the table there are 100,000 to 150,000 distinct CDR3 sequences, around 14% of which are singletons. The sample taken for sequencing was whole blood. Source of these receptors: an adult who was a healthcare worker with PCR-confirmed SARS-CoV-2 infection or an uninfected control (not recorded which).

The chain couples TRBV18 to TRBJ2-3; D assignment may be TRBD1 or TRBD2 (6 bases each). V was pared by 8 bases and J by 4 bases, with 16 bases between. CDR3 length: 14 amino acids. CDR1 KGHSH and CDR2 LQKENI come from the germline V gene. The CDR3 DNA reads TGTGCCAGCGGCTGGGGGGCTAAAGCAGATACGCAGTATTTT. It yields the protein CASGWGAKADTQYF.

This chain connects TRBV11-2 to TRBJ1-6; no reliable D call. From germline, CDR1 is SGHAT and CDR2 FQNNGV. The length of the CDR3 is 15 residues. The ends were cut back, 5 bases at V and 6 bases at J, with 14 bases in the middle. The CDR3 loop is CASSLRGEVNSPLHF. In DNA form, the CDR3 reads TGTGCCAGCAGCCTGCGCGGGGAGGTTAATTCACCCCTCCACTTT.

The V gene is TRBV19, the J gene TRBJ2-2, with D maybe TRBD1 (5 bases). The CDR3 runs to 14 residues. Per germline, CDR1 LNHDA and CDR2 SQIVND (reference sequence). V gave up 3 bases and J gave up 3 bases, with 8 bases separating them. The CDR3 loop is CASSIQGYTGELFF. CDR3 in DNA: TGTGCCAGTAGTATTCAGGGATACACCGGGGAGCTGTTTTTT.

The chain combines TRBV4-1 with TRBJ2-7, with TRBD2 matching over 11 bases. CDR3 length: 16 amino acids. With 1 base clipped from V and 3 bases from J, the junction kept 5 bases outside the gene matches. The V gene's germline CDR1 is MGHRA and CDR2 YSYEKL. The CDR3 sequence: CASSQASGGLSYEQYF. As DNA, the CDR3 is TGCGCCAGCAGCCAAGCTAGCGGGGGGTTAAGCTACGAGCAGTACTTC.

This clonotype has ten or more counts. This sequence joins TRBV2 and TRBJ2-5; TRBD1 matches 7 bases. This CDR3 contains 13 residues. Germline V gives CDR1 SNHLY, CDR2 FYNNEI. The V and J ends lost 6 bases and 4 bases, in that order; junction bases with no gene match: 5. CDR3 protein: CASRAGGRETQYF. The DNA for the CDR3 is TGTGCCAGCAGGGCAGGGGGTAGAGAGACCCAGTACTTC.

The CDR3 reads CASSELDGQAFF. In DNA, the CDR3 is TGTGCCAGCAGTGAATTGGACGGACAAGCTTTCTTT. V usage is TRBV25-1 and J usage is TRBJ1-1; no clear D gene. Germline values: CDR1 MGHDK, CDR2 SYGVNS. V shed 1 base and J shed 9 bases, with 9 bases lying between them. This CDR3 is 12 amino acids long.

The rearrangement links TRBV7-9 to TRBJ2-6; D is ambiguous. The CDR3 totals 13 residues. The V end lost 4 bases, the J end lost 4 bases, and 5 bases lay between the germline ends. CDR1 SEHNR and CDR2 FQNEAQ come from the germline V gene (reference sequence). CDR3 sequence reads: CASSYAGANVLTF. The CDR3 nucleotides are TGTGCCAGCAGCTATGCCGGGGCCAACGTCCTGACTTTC. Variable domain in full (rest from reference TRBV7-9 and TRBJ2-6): DTGVSQNPRHKITKRGQNVTFRCDPISEHNRLYWYRQTLGQGPEFLTYFQNEAQLEKSRLLSDRFSAERPKGSFSTLEIQRTEQGDSAMYLCASSYAGANVLTFGAGSRLTVL.

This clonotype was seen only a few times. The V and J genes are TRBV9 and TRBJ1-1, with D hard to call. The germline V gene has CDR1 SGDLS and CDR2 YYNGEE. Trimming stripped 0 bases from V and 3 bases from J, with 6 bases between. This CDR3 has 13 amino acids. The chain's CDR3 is CASSVGQDTEAFF. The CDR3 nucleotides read TGTGCCAGCAGCGTAGGCCAAGACACTGAAGCTTTCTTT.

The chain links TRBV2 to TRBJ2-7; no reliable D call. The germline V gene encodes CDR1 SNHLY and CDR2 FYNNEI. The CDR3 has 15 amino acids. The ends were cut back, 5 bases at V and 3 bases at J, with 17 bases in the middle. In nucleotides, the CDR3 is TGTGCCAGCAGTTCAGCAACGGACCCCTTCTACGAGCAGTACTTC. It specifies CASSSATDPFYEQYF.

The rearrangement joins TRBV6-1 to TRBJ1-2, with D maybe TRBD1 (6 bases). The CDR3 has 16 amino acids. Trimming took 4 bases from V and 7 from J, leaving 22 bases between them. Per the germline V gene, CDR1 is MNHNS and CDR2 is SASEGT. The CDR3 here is CASSATHTGKGGGYTF. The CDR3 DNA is TGTGCCAGCAGTGCAACACACACAGGGAAAGGAGGTGGCTACACCTTC.

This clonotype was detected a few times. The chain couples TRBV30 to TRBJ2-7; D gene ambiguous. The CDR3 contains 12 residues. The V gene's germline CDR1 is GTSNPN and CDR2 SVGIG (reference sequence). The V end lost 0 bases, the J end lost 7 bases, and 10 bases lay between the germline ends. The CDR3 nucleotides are TGTGCCTGGAGTGTATTTCCTGGGGAGCAGTACTTC. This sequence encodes CAWSVFPGEQYF.

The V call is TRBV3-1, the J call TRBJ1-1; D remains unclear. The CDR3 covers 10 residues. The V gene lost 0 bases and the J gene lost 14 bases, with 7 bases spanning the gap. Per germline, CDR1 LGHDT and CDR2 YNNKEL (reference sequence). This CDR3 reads CASSQEEIFF. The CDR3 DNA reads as TGTGCCAGCAGCCAAGAGGAAATATTCTTT.

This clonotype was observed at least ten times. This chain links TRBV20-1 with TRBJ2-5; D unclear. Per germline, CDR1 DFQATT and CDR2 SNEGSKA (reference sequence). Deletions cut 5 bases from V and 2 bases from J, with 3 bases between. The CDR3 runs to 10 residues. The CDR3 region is CSALQETQYF. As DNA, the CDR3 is TGCAGTGCTTTACAAGAGACCCAGTACTTC.

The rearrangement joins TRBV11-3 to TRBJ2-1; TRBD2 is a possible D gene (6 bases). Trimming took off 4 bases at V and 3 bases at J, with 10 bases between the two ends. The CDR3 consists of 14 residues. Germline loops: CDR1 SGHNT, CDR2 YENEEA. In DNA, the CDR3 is TGTGCCAGCAGCTCAGTGGGGGGCTACAATGAGCAGTTCTTC. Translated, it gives CASSSVGGYNEQFF.

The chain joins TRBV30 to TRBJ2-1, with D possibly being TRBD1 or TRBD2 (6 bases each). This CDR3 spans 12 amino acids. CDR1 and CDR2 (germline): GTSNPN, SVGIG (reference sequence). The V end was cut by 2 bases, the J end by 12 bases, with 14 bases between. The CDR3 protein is CAWSSVWGAQFF. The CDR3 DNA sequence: TGTGCCTGGAGTTCTGTGTGGGGGGCGCAGTTCTTC.

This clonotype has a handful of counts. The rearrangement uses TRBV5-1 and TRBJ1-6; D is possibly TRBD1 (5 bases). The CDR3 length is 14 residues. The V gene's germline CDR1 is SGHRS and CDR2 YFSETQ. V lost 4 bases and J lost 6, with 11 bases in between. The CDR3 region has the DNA TGCGCCAGCAGCCCCGGGACGGGTAATTCACCCCTCCACTTT. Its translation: CASSPGTGNSPLHF.

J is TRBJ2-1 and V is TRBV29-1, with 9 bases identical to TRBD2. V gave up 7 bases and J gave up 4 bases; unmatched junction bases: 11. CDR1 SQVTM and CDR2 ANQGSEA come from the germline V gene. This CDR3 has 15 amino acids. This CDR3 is CSARLGAGGYNEQFF. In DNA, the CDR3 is TGCAGCGCCCGATTGGGAGCGGGGGGATACAATGAGCAGTTCTTC.

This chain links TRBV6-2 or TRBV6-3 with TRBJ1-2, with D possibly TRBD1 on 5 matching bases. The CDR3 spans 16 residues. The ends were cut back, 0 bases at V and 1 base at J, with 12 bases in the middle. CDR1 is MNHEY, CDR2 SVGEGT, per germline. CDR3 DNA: TGTGCCAGCAGTTACTCCACAGGCGGCAGTAACTATGGCTACACCTTC. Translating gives CASSYSTGGSNYGYTF.